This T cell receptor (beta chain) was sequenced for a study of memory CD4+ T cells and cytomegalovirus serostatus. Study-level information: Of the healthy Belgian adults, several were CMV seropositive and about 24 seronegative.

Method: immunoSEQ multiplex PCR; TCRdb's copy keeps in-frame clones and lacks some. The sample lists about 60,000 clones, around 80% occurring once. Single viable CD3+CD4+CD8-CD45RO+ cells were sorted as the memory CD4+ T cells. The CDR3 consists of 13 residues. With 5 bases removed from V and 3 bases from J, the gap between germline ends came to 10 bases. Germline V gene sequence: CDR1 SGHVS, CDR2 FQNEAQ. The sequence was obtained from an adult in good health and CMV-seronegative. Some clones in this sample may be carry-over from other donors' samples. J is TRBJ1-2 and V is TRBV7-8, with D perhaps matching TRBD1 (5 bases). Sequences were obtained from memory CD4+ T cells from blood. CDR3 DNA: TGTGCCAGCAGCGAGGACACCTACTATGGCTACACCTTC. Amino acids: CASSEDTYYGYTF.